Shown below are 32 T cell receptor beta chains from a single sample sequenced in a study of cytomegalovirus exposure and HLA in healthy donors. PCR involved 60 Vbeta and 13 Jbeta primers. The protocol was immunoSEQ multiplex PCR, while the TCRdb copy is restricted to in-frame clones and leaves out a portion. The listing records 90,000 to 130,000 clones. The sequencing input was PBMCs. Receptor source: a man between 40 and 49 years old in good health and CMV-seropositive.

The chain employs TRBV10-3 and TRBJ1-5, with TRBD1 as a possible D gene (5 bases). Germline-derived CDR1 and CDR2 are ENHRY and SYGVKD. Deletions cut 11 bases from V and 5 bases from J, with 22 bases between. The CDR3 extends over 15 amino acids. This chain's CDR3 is CAPTDRSLKDQPQHF. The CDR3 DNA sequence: TGTGCCCCCACCGACAGATCTCTAAAGGATCAGCCCCAGCATTTT.

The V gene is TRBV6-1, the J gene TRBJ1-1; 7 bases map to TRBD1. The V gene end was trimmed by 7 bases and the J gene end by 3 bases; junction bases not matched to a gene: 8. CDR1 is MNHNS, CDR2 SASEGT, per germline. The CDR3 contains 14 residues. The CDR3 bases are TGTGCCAGCACCCAGGACAGGAGTGACACTGAAGCTTTCTTT. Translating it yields CASTQDRSDTEAFF.

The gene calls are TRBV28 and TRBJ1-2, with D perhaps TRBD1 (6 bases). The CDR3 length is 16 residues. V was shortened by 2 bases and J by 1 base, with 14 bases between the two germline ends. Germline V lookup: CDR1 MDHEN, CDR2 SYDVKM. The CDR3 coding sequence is TGTGCCAGCAGTTTAGCAGGTCAGGGGATTAACTATGGCTACACCTTC. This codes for CASSLAGQGINYGYTF.

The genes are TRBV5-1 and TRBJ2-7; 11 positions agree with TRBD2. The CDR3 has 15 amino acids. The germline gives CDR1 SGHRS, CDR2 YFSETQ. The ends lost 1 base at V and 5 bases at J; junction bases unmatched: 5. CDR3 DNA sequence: TGCGCCAGCAGCTTGTCGCTAGCGGGAGGCCACGAGCAGTACTTC. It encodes CASSLSLAGGHEQYF. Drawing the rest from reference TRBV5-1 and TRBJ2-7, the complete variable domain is KAGVTQTPRYLIKTRGQQVTLSCSPISGHRSVSWYQQTPGQGLQFLFEYFSETQRNKGNFPGRFSGRQFSNSRSEMNVSTLELGDSALYLCASSLSLAGGHEQYFGPGTRLTVT.

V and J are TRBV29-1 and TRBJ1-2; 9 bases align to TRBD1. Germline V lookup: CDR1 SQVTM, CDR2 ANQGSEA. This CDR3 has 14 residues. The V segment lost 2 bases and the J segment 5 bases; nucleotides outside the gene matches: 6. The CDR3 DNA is TGCAGCGTTGAAAGGGGACAGGGCCCATATGGCTACACCTTC. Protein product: CSVERGQGPYGYTF.

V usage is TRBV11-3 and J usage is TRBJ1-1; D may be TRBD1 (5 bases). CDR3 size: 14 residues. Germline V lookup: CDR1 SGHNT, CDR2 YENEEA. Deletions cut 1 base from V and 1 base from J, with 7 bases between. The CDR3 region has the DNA TGTGCCAGCAGCTTAGGTACAGGGAACACTGAAGCTTTCTTT. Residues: CASSLGTGNTEAFF.

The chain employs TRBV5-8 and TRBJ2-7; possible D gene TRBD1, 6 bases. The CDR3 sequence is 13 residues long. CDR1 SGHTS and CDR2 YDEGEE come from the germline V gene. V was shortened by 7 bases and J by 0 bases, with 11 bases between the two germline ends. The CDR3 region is CASSDRSSYEQYF. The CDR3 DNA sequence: TGTGCCAGCTCCGACAGGAGCTCCTACGAGCAGTACTTC.

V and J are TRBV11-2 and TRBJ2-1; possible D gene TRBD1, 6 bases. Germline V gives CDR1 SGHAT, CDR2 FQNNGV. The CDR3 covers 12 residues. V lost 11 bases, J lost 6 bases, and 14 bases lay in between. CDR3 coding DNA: TGTGCCGGAGGTAAGGGGGTCAATGAGCAGTTCTTC. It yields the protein CAGGKGVNEQFF.

CDR3 nucleotides: TGCAGTGCTCTACCCGTCACTGAAGCTTTCTTT. Its protein is CSALPVTEAFF. The chain combines TRBV20-1 with TRBJ1-1; D is unclear. CDR1 and CDR2 (germline): DFQATT, SNEGSKA (reference sequence). Trimming shortened V by 5 bases and J by 4 bases, and 8 bases separated the two germline ends. The CDR3 spans 11 residues.

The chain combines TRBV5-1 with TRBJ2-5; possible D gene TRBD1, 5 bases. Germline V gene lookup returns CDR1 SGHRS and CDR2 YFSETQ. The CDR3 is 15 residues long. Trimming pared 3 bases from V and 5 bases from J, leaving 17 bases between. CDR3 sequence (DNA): TGCGCCAGCAGCTCGACGGACACCCGCGTGGAGACCCAGTACTTC. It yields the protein CASSSTDTRVETQYF.

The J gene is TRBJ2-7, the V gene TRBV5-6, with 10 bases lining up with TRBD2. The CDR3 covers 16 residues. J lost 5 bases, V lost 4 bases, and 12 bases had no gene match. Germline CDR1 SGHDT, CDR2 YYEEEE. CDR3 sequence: CASSAAPGLALHEQYF. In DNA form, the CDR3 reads TGTGCCAGCAGCGCCGCCCCGGGACTAGCGTTACACGAGCAGTACTTC.

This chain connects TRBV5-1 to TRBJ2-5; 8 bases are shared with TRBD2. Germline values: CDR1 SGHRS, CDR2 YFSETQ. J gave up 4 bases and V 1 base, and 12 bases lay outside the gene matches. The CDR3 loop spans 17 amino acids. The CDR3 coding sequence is TGCGCCAGCAGCTTGTTACAGGTTATAGCGGGACCAGAGACCCAGTACTTC. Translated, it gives CASSLLQVIAGPETQYF.

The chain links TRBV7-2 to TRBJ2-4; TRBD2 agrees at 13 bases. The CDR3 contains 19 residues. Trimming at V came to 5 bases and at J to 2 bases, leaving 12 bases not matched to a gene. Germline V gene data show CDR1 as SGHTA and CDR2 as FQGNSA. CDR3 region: CASSRSWTSGSRTKNIQYF. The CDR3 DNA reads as TGTGCCAGCAGCCGATCCTGGACTAGCGGGAGTCGGACCAAAAACATTCAGTACTTC.

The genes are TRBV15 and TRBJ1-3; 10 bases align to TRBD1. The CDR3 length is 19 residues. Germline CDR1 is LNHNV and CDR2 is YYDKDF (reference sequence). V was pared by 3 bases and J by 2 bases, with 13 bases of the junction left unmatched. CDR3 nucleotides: TGTGCCACCAGCAGCCCGGGACAGGGGAGTATATTGGCTGGAAACACCATATATTTT. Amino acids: CATSSPGQGSILAGNTIYF.

The CDR3 sequence is CASSVPGQGLFF. The DNA of the CDR3 is TGTGCCAGCAGCGTCCCGGGACAGGGGCTGTTCTTC. V and J are TRBV7-7 and TRBJ2-1; 10 nucleotides line up with TRBD1. V was pared by 5 bases and J by 15 bases, with 7 bases of the junction left unmatched. The CDR3 extends over 12 amino acids. CDR1 is SSHAT and CDR2 is FNYEAQ in the germline V gene (reference sequence).

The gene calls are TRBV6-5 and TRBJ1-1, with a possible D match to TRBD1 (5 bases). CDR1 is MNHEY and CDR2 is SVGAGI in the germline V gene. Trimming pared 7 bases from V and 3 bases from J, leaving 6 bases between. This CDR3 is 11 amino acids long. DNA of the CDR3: TGTGCCAGCACCAGGGACACTGAAGCTTTCTTT. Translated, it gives CASTRDTEAFF.

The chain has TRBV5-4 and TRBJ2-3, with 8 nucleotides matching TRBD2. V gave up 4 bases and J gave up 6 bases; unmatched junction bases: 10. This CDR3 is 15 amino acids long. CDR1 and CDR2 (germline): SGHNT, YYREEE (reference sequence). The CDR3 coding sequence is TGTGCCAGCAGCGGCGGCGGGAGGATATTGGATACGCAGTATTTT. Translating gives CASSGGGRILDTQYF.

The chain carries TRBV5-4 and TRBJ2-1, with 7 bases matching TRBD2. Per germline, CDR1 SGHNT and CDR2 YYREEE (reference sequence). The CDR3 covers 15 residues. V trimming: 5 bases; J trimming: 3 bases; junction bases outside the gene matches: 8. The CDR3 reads CASRPGRGDYNEQFF. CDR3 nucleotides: TGTGCCAGCAGACCTGGGAGGGGAGACTACAATGAGCAGTTCTTC.

This chain's CDR3 is CASSQAPDSYSNQPQHF. CDR3 nucleotide sequence: TGCGCCAGCAGCCAAGCCCCGGACAGCTATAGCAATCAGCCCCAGCATTTT. The chain recombines TRBV4-1 with TRBJ1-5; TRBD1 is a possible D gene (6 bases). The CDR3 covers 17 residues. Germline values: CDR1 MGHRA, CDR2 YSYEKL. The V and J ends lost 1 base and 0 bases respectively, with 13 bases between them.

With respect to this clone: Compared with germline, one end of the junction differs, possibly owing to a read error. CDR3 loop: CASTLAQGNYGYTF. The CDR3 DNA follows: TGCGCCAGCACCTTGGCGCAGGGCAACTATGGCTACACCTTC. V is TRBV5-1 and J is TRBJ1-2; D is perhaps TRBD1 (5 bases). The CDR3 totals 14 residues. Germline assignment: CDR1 SGHRS and CDR2 YFSETQ.

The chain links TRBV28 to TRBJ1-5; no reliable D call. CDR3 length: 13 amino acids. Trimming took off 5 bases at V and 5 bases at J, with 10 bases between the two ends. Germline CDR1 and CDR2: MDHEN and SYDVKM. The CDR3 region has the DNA TGTGCCAGCAGTCCGGTAGACTATCAGCCCCAGCATTTT. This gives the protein CASSPVDYQPQHF.

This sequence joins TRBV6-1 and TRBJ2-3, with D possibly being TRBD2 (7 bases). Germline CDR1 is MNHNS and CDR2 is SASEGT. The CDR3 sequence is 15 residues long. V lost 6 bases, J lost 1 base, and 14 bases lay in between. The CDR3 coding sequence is TGTGCCAGCAGGGAGGGAGGGGGTGGCACAGATACGCAGTATTTT. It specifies CASREGGGGTDTQYF.

Here the CDR3 DNA reads TGTGCCAGCAGCGACCATCTGGGCGGGGGCTATGAGCAGTTCTTC. This translates into CASSDHLGGGYEQFF. V and J are TRBV9 and TRBJ2-1; tentatively, D is TRBD2 (7 bases). Germline lookup yields CDR1 SGDLS and CDR2 YYNGEE. Trimming removed 3 bases from V and 8 bases from J, with 18 bases in between. The CDR3 consists of 15 residues.

The chain's CDR3 is CASSRDRDREQYF. CDR3 DNA sequence: TGCGCCAGCAGCCGGGACAGGGATAGAGAGCAGTACTTC. The chain links TRBV10-1 to TRBJ2-7, with 9 bases that match TRBD1. Trimming at V came to 6 bases and at J to 7 bases, leaving 7 bases not matched to a gene. Germline loops: CDR1 WNHNN, CDR2 SYGVQD (reference sequence). This CDR3 comprises 13 residues.

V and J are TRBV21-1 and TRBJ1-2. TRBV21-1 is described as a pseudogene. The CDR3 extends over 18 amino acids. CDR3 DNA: TGTGCCAGCAGCAATCGTCTAGTTCGCGGGGAGCCTAACTATGGCTACACCTTC. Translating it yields CASSNRLVRGEPNYGYTF.

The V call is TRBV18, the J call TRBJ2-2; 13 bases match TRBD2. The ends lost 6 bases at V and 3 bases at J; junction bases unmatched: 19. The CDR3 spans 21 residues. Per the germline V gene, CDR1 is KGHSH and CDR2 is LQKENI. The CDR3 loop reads CASSPLAGLAGRRQDTGELFF. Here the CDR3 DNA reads TGTGCCAGCTCCCCCCTAGCGGGACTAGCGGGAAGGAGGCAAGACACCGGGGAGCTGTTTTTT. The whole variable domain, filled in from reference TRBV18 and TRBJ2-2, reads NAGVMQNPRHLVRRRGQEARLRCSPMKGHSHVYWYRQLPEEGLKFMVYLQKENIIDESGMPKERFSAEFPKEGPSILRIQQVVRGDSAAYFCASSPLAGLAGRRQDTGELFFGEGSRLTVL.

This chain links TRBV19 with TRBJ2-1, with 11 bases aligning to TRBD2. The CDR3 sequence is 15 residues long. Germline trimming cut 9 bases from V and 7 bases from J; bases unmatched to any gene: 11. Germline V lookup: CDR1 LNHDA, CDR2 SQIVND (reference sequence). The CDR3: CASSRGLADGNEQFF. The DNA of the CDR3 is TGTGCCAGCTCCCGGGGACTAGCGGACGGGAATGAGCAGTTCTTC.

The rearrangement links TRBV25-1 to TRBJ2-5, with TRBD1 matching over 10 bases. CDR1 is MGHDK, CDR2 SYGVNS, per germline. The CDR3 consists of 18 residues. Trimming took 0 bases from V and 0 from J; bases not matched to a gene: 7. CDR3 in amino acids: CASSEYQPTGGDQETQYF. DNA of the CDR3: TGTGCCAGCAGTGAATATCAACCGACAGGGGGCGACCAAGAGACCCAGTACTTC.

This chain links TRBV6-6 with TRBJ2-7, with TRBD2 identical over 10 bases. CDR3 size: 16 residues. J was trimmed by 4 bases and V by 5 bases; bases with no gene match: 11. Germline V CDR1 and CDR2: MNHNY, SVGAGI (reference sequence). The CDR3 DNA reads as TGTGCCAGCAGTCTCCACGTCAGCGGGAGGGGGTACGAGCAGTACTTC. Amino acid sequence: CASSLHVSGRGYEQYF.

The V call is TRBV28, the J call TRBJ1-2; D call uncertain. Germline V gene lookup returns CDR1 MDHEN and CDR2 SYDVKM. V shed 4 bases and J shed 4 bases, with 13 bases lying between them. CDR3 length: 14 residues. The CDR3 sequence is CASSSEGGGYGYTF. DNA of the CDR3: TGTGCCAGCAGTTCCGAGGGCGGAGGCTATGGCTACACCTTC.

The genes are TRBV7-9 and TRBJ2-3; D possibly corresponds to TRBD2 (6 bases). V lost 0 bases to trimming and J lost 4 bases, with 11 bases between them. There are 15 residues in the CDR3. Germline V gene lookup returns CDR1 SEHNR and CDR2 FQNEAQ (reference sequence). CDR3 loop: CASSLALTSSDTQYF. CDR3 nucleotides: TGTGCCAGCAGCTTAGCGCTTACTAGCTCAGATACGCAGTATTTT.

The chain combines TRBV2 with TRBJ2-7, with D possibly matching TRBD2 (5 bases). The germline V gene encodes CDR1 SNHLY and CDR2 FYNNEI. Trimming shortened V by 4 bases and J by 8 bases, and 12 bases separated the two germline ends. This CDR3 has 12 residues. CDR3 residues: CASSGSRVQQYF. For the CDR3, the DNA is TGTGCCAGCAGTGGCTCGCGGGTGCAGCAGTACTTC.